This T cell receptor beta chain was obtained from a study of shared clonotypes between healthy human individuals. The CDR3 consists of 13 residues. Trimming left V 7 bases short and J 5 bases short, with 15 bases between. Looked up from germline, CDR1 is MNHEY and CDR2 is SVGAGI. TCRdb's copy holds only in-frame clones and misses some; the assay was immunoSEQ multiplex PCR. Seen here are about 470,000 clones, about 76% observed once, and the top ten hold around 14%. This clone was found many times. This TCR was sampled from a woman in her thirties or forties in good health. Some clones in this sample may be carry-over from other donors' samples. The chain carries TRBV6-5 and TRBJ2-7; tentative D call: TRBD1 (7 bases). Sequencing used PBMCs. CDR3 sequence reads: CASMTGGGDEQYF. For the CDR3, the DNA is TGTGCCAGCATGACCGGAGGGGGCGACGAGCAGTACTTC.